Listed below are T cell receptor beta chains from one sample, sequenced in a study of T cells expressing NK-cell markers. One entry per CDR3 protein, without DNA, is what TCRdb gives after re-calling the 5' RACE reads. The table lists roughly 180,000 distinct CDR3 sequences. Sequences were obtained from blood T cells: a sorted CD56 or NKG2C T cell subset, CD4+ or CD8+ T cells, or bulk PBMC T cells (not recorded which). The receptor set was obtained from a man aged 18-69 years in good health. CDR3s include the opening cysteine and the closing phenylalanine or tryptophan. Fields, in order: V gene, clone size, J gene, CDR3 protein. Rows may omit the clone size; those that give it use once, few, many or a size class.

>TRBV14|NA|TRBJ2-1
CASSARTSGGLKQFF
>TRBV19|NA|TRBJ2-7
CASSIDHSDLNYEQYF
>TRBV14|NA|TRBJ2-3
CASSPIEPPGTDTQYF
>TRBV12-3/TRBV12-4|NA|TRBJ1-1
CASRRTGENTEAFF
>TRBV27|NA|TRBJ1-6
CASSLYLETDPSPLHF
>TRBV7-9|NA|TRBJ1-1
CASSPVSGTNTEAFF
>TRBV2|NA|TRBJ2-2
CASSDPTRDFNTGELFF
>TRBV4-2|NA|TRBJ2-1
CASSQDSSGGAFDNEQFF
>TRBV7-9|NA|TRBJ2-7
CASSSGAGAEVYEQYF
>TRBV11-2|NA|TRBJ2-1
CASSPGPHRNEQFF
>TRBV7-9|NA|TRBJ2-2
CASSFSQGTGELFF
>TRBV14|NA|TRBJ2-6
CASSRRESGANVLTF
>TRBV2|NA|TRBJ1-2
CASNPRTGPFNYGYTF
>TRBV19|NA|TRBJ2-7
CASSTSGGLYEQYF
>TRBV28|NA|TRBJ2-7
CASSKPGQGSYEQYF
>TRBV7-2|NA|TRBJ2-7
CASSELLSYEQYF
>TRBV13|NA|TRBJ1-2
CASSLDRLNYGYTF
>TRBV27|NA|TRBJ2-1
CASSPLTGGTYNEQFF
>TRBV19|NA|TRBJ1-1
CASTFQWGYEAFF
>TRBV12-3/TRBV12-4|medium-sized|TRBJ2-4
CASSLGKNIQYF
>TRBV6-1|NA|TRBJ2-2
CASSEALGPPTGELFF
>TRBV29-1|NA|TRBJ1-2
CSVAGDGDYGYTF
>TRBV5-1|NA|TRBJ1-2
CASSLEGQGPIYGYTF
>TRBV5-1|NA|TRBJ2-1
CASSLAGVWDEQFF
>TRBV27|NA|TRBJ1-4
CASSSTSERWDEKLFF
>TRBV7-3|NA|TRBJ2-5
CASSSSSGGAGETQYF
>TRBV6-4|NA|TRBJ2-3
CASSDSESDTQYF